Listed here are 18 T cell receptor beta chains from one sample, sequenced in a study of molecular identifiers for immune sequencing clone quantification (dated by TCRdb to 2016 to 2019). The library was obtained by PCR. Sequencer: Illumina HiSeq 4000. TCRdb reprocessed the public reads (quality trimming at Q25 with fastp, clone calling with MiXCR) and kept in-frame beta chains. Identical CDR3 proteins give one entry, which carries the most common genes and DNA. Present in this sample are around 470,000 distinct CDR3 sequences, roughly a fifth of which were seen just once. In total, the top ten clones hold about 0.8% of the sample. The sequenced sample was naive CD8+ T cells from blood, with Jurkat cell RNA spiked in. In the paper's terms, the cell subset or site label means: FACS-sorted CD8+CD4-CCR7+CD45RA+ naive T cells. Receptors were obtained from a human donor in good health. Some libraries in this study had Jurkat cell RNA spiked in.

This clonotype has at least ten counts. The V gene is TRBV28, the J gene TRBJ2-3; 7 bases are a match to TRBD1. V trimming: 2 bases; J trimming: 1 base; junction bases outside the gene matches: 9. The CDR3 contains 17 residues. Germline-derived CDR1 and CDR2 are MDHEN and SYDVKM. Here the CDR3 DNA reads TGTGCCAGCAGTTTACTAAAGGGGGCGCGGGGCACAGATACGCAGTATTTT. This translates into CASSLLKGARGTDTQYF.

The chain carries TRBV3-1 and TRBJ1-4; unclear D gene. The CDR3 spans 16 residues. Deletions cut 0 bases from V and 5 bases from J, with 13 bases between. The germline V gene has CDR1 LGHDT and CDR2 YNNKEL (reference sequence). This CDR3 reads CASSQEFWEVNEKLFF. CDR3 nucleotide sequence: TGTGCCAGCAGCCAAGAATTCTGGGAAGTGAATGAAAAACTGTTTTTT.

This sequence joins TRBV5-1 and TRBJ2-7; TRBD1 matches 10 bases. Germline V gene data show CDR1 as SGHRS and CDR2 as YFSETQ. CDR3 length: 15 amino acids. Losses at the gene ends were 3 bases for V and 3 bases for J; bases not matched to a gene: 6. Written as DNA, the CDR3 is TGCGCCAGCAGCTGGGAGACAGGGGGCGGCTACGAGCAGTACTTC. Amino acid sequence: CASSWETGGGYEQYF.

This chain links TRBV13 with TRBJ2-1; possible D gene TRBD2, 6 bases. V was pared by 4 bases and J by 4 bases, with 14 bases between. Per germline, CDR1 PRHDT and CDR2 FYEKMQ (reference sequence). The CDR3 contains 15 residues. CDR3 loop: CASSSPKLAYNEQFF. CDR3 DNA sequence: TGTGCCAGCAGCTCACCAAAACTAGCTTACAATGAGCAGTTCTTC.

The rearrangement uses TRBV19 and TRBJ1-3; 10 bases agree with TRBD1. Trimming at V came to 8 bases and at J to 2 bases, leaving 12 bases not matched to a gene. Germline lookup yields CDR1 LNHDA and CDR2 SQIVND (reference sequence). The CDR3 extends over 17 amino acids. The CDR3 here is CASANRDRGTTGNTIYF. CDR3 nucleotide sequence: TGTGCCAGTGCCAACCGGGACAGGGGAACAACTGGAAACACCATATATTTT.

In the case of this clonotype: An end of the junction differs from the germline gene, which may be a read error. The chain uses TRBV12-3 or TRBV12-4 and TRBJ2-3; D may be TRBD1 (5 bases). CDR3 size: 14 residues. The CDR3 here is CVSSLAQGRDTQYF. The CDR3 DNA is TGTGTCAGCAGTTTAGCCCAGGGAAGAGATACGCAGTATTTT.

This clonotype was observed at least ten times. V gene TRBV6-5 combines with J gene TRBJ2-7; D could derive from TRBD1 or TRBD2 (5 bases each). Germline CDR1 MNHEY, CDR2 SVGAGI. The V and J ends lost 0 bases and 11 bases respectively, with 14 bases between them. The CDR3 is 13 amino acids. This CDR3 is CASSYSDPMGEYF. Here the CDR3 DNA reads TGTGCCAGCAGTTACTCGGATCCGATGGGGGAGTACTTC.

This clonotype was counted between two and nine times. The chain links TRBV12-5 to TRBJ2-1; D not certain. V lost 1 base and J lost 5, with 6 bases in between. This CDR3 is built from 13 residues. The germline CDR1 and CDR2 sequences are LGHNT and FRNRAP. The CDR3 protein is CASGLGIDNEQFF. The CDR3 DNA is TGTGCTAGTGGTTTGGGGATAGACAATGAGCAGTTCTTC.

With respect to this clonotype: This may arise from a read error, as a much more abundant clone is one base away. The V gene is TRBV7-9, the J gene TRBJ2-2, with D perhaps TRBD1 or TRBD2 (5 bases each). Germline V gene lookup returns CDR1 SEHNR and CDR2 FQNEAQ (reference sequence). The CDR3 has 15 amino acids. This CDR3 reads CASSRSGTDAGGLFF. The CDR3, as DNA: TGTGCCAGCAGTCGATCCGGGACCGATGCTGGGGGGCTGTTTTTT.

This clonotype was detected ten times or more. This CDR3 is CASSLADSQEAFF. In DNA form, the CDR3 reads TGTGCCAGCAGCTTAGCTGACAGTCAGGAAGCTTTCTTT. The genes are TRBV7-9 and TRBJ1-1; D is possibly TRBD1 (5 bases). CDR1 and CDR2 (germline): SEHNR, FQNEAQ (reference sequence). Trimming took off 0 bases at V and 8 bases at J, with 10 bases between the two ends. The CDR3 is 13 amino acids.

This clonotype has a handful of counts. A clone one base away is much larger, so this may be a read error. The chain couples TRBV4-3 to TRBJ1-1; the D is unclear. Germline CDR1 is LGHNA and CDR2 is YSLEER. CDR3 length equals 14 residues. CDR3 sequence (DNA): TGCGCCCGCAGCCCGCTCATAATGAACACTGAAGCTTTCTTT. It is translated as CARSPLIMNTEAFF.

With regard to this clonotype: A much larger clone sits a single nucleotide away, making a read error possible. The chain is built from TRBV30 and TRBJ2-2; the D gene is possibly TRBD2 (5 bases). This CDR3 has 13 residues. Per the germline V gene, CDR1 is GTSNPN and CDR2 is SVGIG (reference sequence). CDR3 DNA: TGTGCCTGGACCCAGATGAACACCGGGGAGCTGGTTTTT. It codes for CAWTQMNTGELVF.

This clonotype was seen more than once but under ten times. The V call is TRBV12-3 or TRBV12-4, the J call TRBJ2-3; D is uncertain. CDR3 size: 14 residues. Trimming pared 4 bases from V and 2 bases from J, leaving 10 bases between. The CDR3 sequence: CASSSEFNTDTQYF. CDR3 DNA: TGTGCCAGCAGTTCCGAATTCAACACAGATACGCAGTATTTT.

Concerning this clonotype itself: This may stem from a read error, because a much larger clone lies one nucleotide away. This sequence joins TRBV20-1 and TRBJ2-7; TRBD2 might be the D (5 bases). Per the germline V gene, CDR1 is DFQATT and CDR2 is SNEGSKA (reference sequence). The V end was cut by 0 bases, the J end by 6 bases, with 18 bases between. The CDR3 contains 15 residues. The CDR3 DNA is TGCAGTGCTAGAGATGTTTGGGAGAGGAAGAGCGAGCAGTACTTC. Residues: CSARDVWERKSEQYF.

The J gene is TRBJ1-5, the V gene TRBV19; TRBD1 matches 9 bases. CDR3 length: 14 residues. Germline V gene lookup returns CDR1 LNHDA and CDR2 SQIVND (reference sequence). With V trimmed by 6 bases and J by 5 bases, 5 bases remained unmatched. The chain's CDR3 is CASRGTGGYQPQHF. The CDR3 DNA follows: TGTGCCAGTAGAGGCACAGGGGGCTATCAGCCCCAGCATTTT.

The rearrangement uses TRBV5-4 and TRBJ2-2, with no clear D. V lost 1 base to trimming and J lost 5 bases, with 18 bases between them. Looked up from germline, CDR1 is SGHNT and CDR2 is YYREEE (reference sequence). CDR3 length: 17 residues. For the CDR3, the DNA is TGTGCCAGCAGCTTGTTGGAGTCCTACCATTGGACCGGGGAGCTGTTTTTT. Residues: CASSLLESYHWTGELFF. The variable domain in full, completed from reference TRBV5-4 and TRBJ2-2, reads ETGVTQSPTHLIKTRGQQVTLRCSSQSGHNTVSWYQQALGQGPQFIFQYYREEENGRGNFPPRFSGLQFPNYSSELNVNALELDDSALYLCASSLLESYHWTGELFFGEGSRLTVL.

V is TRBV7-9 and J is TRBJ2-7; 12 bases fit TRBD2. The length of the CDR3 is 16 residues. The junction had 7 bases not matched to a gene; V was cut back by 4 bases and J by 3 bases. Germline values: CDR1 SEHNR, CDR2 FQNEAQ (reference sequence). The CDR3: CASSSLTSGRNYEQYF. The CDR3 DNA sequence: TGTGCCAGCAGCTCGCTAACTAGCGGGAGGAACTACGAGCAGTACTTC. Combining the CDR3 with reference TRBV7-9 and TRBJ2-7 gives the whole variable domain DTGVSQNPRHKITKRGQNVTFRCDPISEHNRLYWYRQTLGQGPEFLTYFQNEAQLEKSRLLSDRFSAERPKGSFSTLEIQRTEQGDSAMYLCASSSLTSGRNYEQYFGPGTRLTVT.

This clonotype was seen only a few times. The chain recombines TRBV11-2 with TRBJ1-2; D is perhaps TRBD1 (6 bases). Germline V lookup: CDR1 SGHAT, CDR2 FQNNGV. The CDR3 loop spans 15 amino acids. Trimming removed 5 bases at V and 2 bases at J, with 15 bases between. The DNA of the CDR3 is TGTGCCAGCAGCCATACAGGCAGGGGAAACTATGGCTACACCTTC. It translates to CASSHTGRGNYGYTF.